The 11 T cell receptor beta chains in this list originate from one sample, sequenced in a study of blood T cell repertoires in COVID-19. Some clones are missing from TCRdb's copy, which holds only in-frame ones; the method was immunoSEQ multiplex PCR. The sample carries 55,000 to 75,000 clones, less than 75% recorded once. The sequenced material came from peripheral blood. Source of these receptors: a man aged 60 to 75 with acute or convalescent COVID-19.

This rearrangement joins TRBV28 to TRBJ2-1; D might be TRBD2 (5 bases). This CDR3 region has 15 residues. Germline-derived CDR1 and CDR2 are MDHEN and SYDVKM. Trimming removed 4 bases from V and 3 bases from J, with 13 bases in between. CDR3 sequence reads: CASSSLLEFYNEQFF. Here the CDR3 DNA reads TGTGCCAGCAGTTCCTTACTAGAATTCTACAATGAGCAGTTCTTC.

The V call is TRBV7-9, the J call TRBJ2-6, with D uncertain. Germline V CDR1 and CDR2: SEHNR, FQNEAQ (reference sequence). Trimming cost V 5 bases and J 2 bases, with 7 bases left between them. The CDR3 has 14 amino acids. The CDR3 coding sequence is TGTGCCAGCAGCCTCCAGGCTGGGGCCAACGTCCTGACTTTC. Residues: CASSLQAGANVLTF.

This chain uses TRBV5-1 with TRBJ1-1; the match to TRBD1 covers 7 bases. Trimming took 3 bases from V and 3 from J; bases not matched to a gene: 5. This CDR3 is built from 14 residues. Germline lookup yields CDR1 SGHRS and CDR2 YFSETQ. The CDR3 spells CASSSSGTDTEAFF. The CDR3 DNA reads TGCGCCAGCAGCTCATCCGGGACAGACACTGAAGCTTTCTTT.

The gene calls are TRBV28 and TRBJ1-3; 7 bases map to TRBD1. CDR1 and CDR2 from the germline V gene are MDHEN and SYDVKM. CDR3 length: 15 amino acids. Trimming removed 5 bases from V and 4 bases from J; junction bases left unmatched: 8. The CDR3 nucleotides are TGTGCCAGCAGTCTAATAACAGGGGTAGGAAACACCATATATTTT. As protein: CASSLITGVGNTIYF.

The chain recombines TRBV2 with TRBJ1-4; 10 bases are a match to TRBD1. Germline CDR1 SNHLY, CDR2 FYNNEI. The junction had 5 bases not matched to a gene; V was cut back by 6 bases and J by 13 bases. This CDR3 has 12 residues. This CDR3 is CASSRQGAGLFF. In nucleotides, the CDR3 is TGTGCCAGCAGCCGACAGGGGGCAGGACTGTTTTTT.

This clone was detected only a few times. The J gene is TRBJ2-7, the V gene TRBV6-1, with 10 bases matching TRBD1. CDR1 MNHNS and CDR2 SASEGT come from the germline V gene. V was clipped by 0 bases and J by 11 bases; unmatched bases: 7. The CDR3 runs to 14 residues. CDR3 nucleotide sequence: TGTGCCAGCAGTGAAGCGCGGACAGGGGGGTCGGAGTACGTC. It codes for CASSEARTGGSEYV.

This clone was recorded at least ten times. V is TRBV5-6 and J is TRBJ1-1; TRBD1 aligns across 7 bases. Germline values: CDR1 SGHDT, CDR2 YYEEEE. This CDR3 spans 14 amino acids. V trimming: 3 bases; J trimming: 5 bases; junction bases outside the gene matches: 7. The CDR3 region is CASSSRQGKTEAFF. The CDR3 region has the DNA TGTGCCAGCAGCTCGAGACAGGGAAAAACTGAAGCTTTCTTT.

The genes are TRBV27 and TRBJ1-5; maybe TRBD1 (6 bases). The CDR3 contains 19 residues. Germline V CDR1 and CDR2: MNHEY, SMNVEV (reference sequence). V lost 5 bases, J lost 5 bases, and 28 bases lay in between. For the CDR3, the DNA is TGTGCCAGCAGTCGCTCCCTCCGGGCAGGGGCTACGGGCCATCAGCCCCAGCATTTT. Amino acids: CASSRSLRAGATGHQPQHF.

The chain joins TRBV12-3 or TRBV12-4 to TRBJ1-1; D is perhaps TRBD1 (5 bases). CDR3 length equals 13 residues. With 6 bases removed from V and 8 bases from J, the gap between germline ends came to 16 bases. CDR3 nucleotides: TGTGCCAGCAGCCCCGCAGGGTTCCTAGAAGCTTTCTTT. It encodes CASSPAGFLEAFF.

The sample holds a few counts of this clone. This chain connects TRBV20-1 to TRBJ2-3, with a possible D match to TRBD2 (6 bases). The CDR3 length is 14 residues. Germline CDR1 reads DFQATT; CDR2 reads SNEGSKA (reference sequence). Trimming took off 3 bases at V and 3 bases at J, with 13 bases between the two ends. The CDR3 DNA is TGCAGTGCTAGTATTAAAGGGAGGACAGATACGCAGTATTTT. Translation: CSASIKGRTDTQYF.

V usage is TRBV11-3 and J usage is TRBJ1-6; TRBD1 matches 10 bases. J lost 3 bases, V lost 0 bases, and 8 bases had no gene match. This CDR3 is built from 19 residues. From germline, CDR1 is SGHNT and CDR2 YENEEA. The CDR3 DNA follows: TGTGCCAGCAGCTTAGAGGGACAGGGGAAGACGTACTATAATTCACCCCTCCACTTT. Encoded protein: CASSLEGQGKTYYNSPLHF.